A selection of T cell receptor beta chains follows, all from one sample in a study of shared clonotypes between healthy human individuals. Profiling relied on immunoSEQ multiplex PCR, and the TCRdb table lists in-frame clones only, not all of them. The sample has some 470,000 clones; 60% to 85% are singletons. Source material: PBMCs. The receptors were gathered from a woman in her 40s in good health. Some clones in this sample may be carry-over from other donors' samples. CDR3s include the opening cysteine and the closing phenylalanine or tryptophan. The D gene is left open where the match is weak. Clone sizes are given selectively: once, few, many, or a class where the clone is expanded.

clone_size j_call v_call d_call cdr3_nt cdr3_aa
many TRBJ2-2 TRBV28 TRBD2 TGTGCCAGCAAAATAGCGGGAGCGGGCACCGGGGAGCTGTTTTTT CASKIAGAGTGELFF
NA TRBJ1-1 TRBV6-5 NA TGTGCCAGCAGCCCCGACCTAAACACTGAAGCTTTCTTT CASSPDLNTEAFF
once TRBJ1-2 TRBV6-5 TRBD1 TGTGCCAGCTCCGGGACAGGCCCCTATGGCTACACCTTC CASSGTGPYGYTF
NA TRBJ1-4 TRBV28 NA TGTGCCAGCAGTCATAATAATAATGAAAAACTGTTTTTT CASSHNNNEKLFF
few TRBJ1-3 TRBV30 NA TGTGCCTGGGGGCATGGAAACACCATATATTTT CAWGHGNTIYF
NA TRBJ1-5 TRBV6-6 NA TGTGCCAGCAGTTACCCCCCGGAATCCCAGCATTTT CASSYPPESQHF
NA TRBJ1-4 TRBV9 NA TGTGCCAGCAGCGTAGGGCGGAAAGAAAATGAAAAACTGTTTTTT CASSVGRKENEKLFF
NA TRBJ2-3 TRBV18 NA TGTGCCAGCTCACCACCCGGAGGCGCGCAGTATTTT CASSPPGGAQYF
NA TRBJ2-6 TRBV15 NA TGTGCCACCAGCGGAGAACTAGATTCAGACGTCCTGACTTTC CATSGELDSDVLTF
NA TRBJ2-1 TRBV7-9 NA TGTGCCAGCAGCTTATTGGGTGGGGGCAATGAGCAGTTCTTC CASSLLGGGNEQFF
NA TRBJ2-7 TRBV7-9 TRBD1 TGTGCCAGCAGCTCCCCGGGACAGGGGGCCTACGAGCAGTACTTC CASSSPGQGAYEQYF
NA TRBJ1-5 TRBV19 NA TGTGCCAGTAGAATAGCGCTACGGGGTCAGCCCCAGCATTTT CASRIALRGQPQHF
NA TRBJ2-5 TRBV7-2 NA TGTGCCAGCAGTCAAGGGGCGGCTTTACAAGAGACCCAGTACTTC CASSQGAALQETQYF
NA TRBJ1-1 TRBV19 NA TGTGCCAGTAGTATAGGAGGGCTGGAAGCTTTCTTT CASSIGGLEAFF
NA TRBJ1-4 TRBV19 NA TGTGCCAGTAGTATCCCCTCGACCTTGGGAAAACTGTTTTTT CASSIPSTLGKLFF
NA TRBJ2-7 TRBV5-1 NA TGCGCCAGCAGCCCCCTCAGACCCGTAGGCTACGAGCAGTACTTC CASSPLRPVGYEQYF
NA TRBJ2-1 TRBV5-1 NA TGCGCCAGCAGCTTGGCCGACACTTCAAGTGAGCAGTTCTTC CASSLADTSSEQFF
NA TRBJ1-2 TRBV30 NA TGTGCCTTGGAACTAACAGGGTTGAGGAGCTACACCTTC CALELTGLRSYTF
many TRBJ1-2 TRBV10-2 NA TGCGCCAGCAGTGAGTATCCGCCGAGGGATGGCTACACCTTC CASSEYPPRDGYTF
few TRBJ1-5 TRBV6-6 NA TGTGCCAGCAGCCGGGGTGCCAATCAGCCCCAGCATTTT CASSRGANQPQHF
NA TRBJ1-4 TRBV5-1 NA TGCGCCAGTTCCTTCGGGAGCCGTAATGAAAAACTGTTTTTT CASSFGSRNEKLFF
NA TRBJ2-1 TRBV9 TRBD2 TGTGCCAGCAGCAGGACTAGCGGCGATGAGCAGTTCTTC CASSRTSGDEQFF
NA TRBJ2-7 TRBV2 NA TGTGCCAGCAGGGCGGTGGGGGGCATCGACGAGCAGTACTTC CASRAVGGIDEQYF
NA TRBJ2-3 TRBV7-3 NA TGTGCCAGCAGCTTATCGGCTGGCGGGATAGGGGGAGATACGCAGTATTTT CASSLSAGGIGGDTQYF
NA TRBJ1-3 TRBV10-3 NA TGTGCCATCAGTGAGTCCCAAGCAGGGAAGTCTGGAAACACCATATATTTT CAISESQAGKSGNTIYF
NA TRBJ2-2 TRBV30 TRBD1 TGTGCCTGGAGTGTACTAGGGGGCGCCAACACCGGGGAGCTGTTTTTT CAWSVLGGANTGELFF
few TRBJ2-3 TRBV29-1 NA TGCAGCGTTGTCGGCAGCACAGATACGCAGTATTTT CSVVGSTDTQYF
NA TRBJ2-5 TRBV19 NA TGTGCCAGTAGTAGTCCGGGGGAGACCCAGTACTTC CASSSPGETQYF
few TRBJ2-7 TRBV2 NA TGTGCCAGCAGGGTAGGGGGGTATCCAATCTACGAGCAGTACTTC CASRVGGYPIYEQYF
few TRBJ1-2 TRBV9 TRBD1 TGTGCCAGCAGCCTAGGGGGCAGAGGCGGCTACACCTTC CASSLGGRGGYTF
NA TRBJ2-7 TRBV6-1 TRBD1 TGTGCCAGCAGGGAAACAGGGGTCGGGTCTAGGGAGCAGTACTTC CASRETGVGSREQYF
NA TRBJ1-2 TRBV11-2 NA TGTGCCAGCAGCTTAGATTCCCCGACCCTGAGGCACTATGGCTACACCTTC CASSLDSPTLRHYGYTF
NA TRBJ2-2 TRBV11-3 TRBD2 TGTGCCAGCAGCTTAGGGGCTAGCGGGAACACCGGGGAGCTGTTTTTT CASSLGASGNTGELFF
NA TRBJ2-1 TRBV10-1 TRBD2 TGCGCCAGCAGTGAGCCCGGGGACGGCGGAATAGCGGGAGGGCCGGGGAATGAGCAGTTCTTC CASSEPGDGGIAGGPGNEQFF
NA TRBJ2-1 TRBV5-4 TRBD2 TGTGCCAGCAGCTTGACGACTAGCGGGATATACAATGAGCAGCTCTTC CASSLTTSGIYNEQLF
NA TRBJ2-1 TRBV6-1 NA TGTGCCAGCATTCCCGGGACCTCCTACAATGAGCAGTTCTTC CASIPGTSYNEQFF
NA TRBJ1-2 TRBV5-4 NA TGTGCCAGCAGCTTGTGGGGGGCCGCTGGCTACACCTTC CASSLWGAAGYTF
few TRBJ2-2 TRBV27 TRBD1 TGTGCCAGCTCCCGGGACAGGGCTCGATTTAACACCGGGGAGCTGTTTTTT CASSRDRARFNTGELFF
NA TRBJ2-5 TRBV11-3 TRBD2 TGTGCCAGCAGTTATCTAGCGGGAGCCCCAAGAATTTACCAAGAGACCCAGTACTTC CASSYLAGAPRIYQETQYF
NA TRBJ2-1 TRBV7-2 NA TGTGCCAGCAGCTTAGCGGGAGACGGCTTTGAGCAGTTCTTC CASSLAGDGFEQFF
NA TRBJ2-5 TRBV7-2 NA TGTGCCAGCAGCACAGGTGGGACTCCCCAAGAGACCCAGTACTTC CASSTGGTPQETQYF
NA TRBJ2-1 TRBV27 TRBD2 TGTGCCAGCAGTTTATCCGGACTAGTTAAGAATGAGCAGTTCTTC CASSLSGLVKNEQFF